The rows below give T cell receptor beta chains drawn from one sample of a study of CD4 T cells in relation to SARS-CoV-2 and coronaviruses. Method: immunoSEQ multiplex PCR; TCRdb's copy keeps in-frame clones and lacks some. The sample has roughly 60,000 clones, about 94% seen once. The sample comprised naive CD4+ T cells from PBMCs. The receptors originated from a human donor in good health. Each CDR3 is given with its conserved first and last residue. D genes are given only for firm matches. The size of a clone is reported for some rows only, either as once, few or many, or as a class for expanded clones.

j_call	clone_size	d_call	v_call	cdr3_nt	cdr3_aa
TRBJ2-3	.	.	TRBV28	TGTGCCAGCAGGCGGACTGGCACAGATACGCAGTATTTT	CASRRTGTDTQYF
TRBJ2-7	.	.	TRBV19	TGTGCCAGTAGTATTCACAGTTTCTACGAGCAGTACTTC	CASSIHSFYEQYF
TRBJ2-5	.	.	TRBV5-1	TGCGCCAGCAGTTTTACTTCGGGGTACCAAGAGACCCAGTACTTC	CASSFTSGYQETQYF
TRBJ2-3	.	.	TRBV11-2	TGTGCCAGCAGCTTAGGGCCCCGGGTCATTCGCACAGATACGCAGTATTTT	CASSLGPRVIRTDTQYF
TRBJ1-4	.	.	TRBV28	TGTGCCATTGGTGGAGGGTTCGGCGAAAAACTGTTTTTT	CAIGGGFGEKLFF
TRBJ2-7	.	.	TRBV7-9	TGTGCCAGCAGCTTAGCGTTTTCCACAGGGCCCGCCTCCTACGAGCAGTACTTC	CASSLAFSTGPASYEQYF
TRBJ2-6	.	.	TRBV25-1	TGTGCCAGCACCGGAGGGGGCTCTGGGGCCAACGTCCTGACTTTC	CASTGGGSGANVLTF
TRBJ1-1	.	.	TRBV9	TGTGCCAGCAGCGTCAGAGTGGACCCGGGGACTGAAGCTTTCTTT	CASSVRVDPGTEAFF
TRBJ2-3	.	TRBD2	TRBV19	TGTGCCAGTAGCTCATCGACTAGCGGGACAGATACGCAGTATTTT	CASSSSTSGTDTQYF
TRBJ2-5	.	TRBD2	TRBV6-2/TRBV6-3	TGTGCCAGCAGTTACGCTAGCGGCGTATGGGAGACCCAGTACTTC	CASSYASGVWETQYF
TRBJ1-1	.	.	TRBV28	TGTGCCAGCAGTTCCGGACAGCTTCCCATGAACACTGAAGCTTTCTTT	CASSSGQLPMNTEAFF
TRBJ2-5	.	TRBD2	TRBV28	TGTGCCAGCAGTCTCGGACTAGCGGGAGTGGGGGAGACCCAGTACTTC	CASSLGLAGVGETQYF
TRBJ1-3	.	.	TRBV7-8	TGTGCCAGTCGGGACCTTGGAAACACCATATATTTT	CASRDLGNTIYF
TRBJ2-2	.	.	TRBV24-1	TGTGCCACCAGTGATGGGGCAGGTACAGTAAAAGGAACCGGGGAGCTGTTTTTT	CATSDGAGTVKGTGELFF
TRBJ2-5	.	TRBD1	TRBV2	TGTGCCAGCACCCGACAGGGGCCCCCCCAGTACTTC	CASTRQGPPQYF
TRBJ2-7	once	TRBD2	TRBV27	TGTGCCAGCAGTTTTGGGGGAGGGTCAGACGAGCAGTACTTC	CASSFGGGSDEQYF
TRBJ2-7	.	.	TRBV11-1	TGTGCCAGCAGCTTAGTAGGGACATCGGCCTACGAGCAGTACTTC	CASSLVGTSAYEQYF
TRBJ2-7	.	TRBD2	TRBV7-6	TGTGCCAGCAGCTCCCGCGCGGGGACTAGCCTCCACGAGCAGTACTTC	CASSSRAGTSLHEQYF
TRBJ2-7	.	TRBD1	TRBV28	TGTGCCAGCAGAAAAACAGGGGGAGGTTCCTACGAGCAGTACTTC	CASRKTGGGSYEQYF